This entry is about one TCR beta chain. Data came from immunoSEQ multiplex PCR; TCRdb stores just in-frame clones and leaves some out. The sample has tens of thousands of clones, over 75% seen once. The data belong to a study of blood T cell repertoires in COVID-19. Germline-derived CDR1 and CDR2 are LGHNA and YNFKEQ. J lost 2 bases, V lost 0 bases, and 6 bases had no gene match. The CDR3 runs 16 residues. This sequence originates from a man aged 65-85 years with active or convalescent COVID-19. The sequenced sample consisted of peripheral blood. This chain links TRBV4-2 with TRBJ2-7, with TRBD2 matching over 8 bases. The CDR3 loop is CASSQDSTSATYEQYF. The CDR3 bases are TGTGCCAGCAGCCAAGACTCGACTAGCGCTACCTACGAGCAGTACTTC.